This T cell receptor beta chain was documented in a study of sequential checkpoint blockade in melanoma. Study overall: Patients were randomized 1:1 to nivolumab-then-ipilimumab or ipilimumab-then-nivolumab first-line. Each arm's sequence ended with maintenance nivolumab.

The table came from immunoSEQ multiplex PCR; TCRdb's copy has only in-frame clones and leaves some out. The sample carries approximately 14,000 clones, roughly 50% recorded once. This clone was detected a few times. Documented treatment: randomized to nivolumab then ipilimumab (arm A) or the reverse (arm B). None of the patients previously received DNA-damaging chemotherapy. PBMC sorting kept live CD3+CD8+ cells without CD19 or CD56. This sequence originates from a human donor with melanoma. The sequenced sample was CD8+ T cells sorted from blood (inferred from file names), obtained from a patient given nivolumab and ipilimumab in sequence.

The CDR3 here is CATSRELATDTQYF. The CDR3 DNA reads as TGTGCCACCAGCAGAGAGCTAGCGACAGATACGCAGTATTTT. J is TRBJ2-3 and V is TRBV15, with D possibly matching TRBD2 (6 bases). The ends were cut back, 0 bases at V and 3 bases at J, with 7 bases in the middle. CDR1 LNHNV and CDR2 YYDKDF come from the germline V gene (reference sequence). CDR3 size: 14 residues.